The clone carrying this TCR beta chain appeared a few times. The data are from a study of cytomegalovirus exposure and HLA in healthy donors. PCR primers comprised 60 Vbeta and 13 Jbeta primers. Here immunoSEQ multiplex PCR was the method, and the copy in TCRdb shows in-frame clones only, minus some. The data show 150,000 to 180,000 clones, approximately 75% seen once. The V and J ends lost 7 bases and 2 bases, in that order; junction bases with no gene match: 8. The germline gives CDR1 LNHDA, CDR2 SQIVND (reference sequence). This CDR3 is 16 amino acids long. V is TRBV19 and J is TRBJ1-1, with 12 bases matching TRBD1. Sample: PBMCs. This clonotype was obtained from a man younger than 35 in good health and CMV-seronegative. The CDR3 DNA follows: TGTGCCAGTACCGGTTGGGACAGGGGGCGAAACACTGAAGCTTTCTTT. It translates to CASTGWDRGRNTEAFF.